Sequencing of this TCR beta chain was carried out in a study of CD8 T cells in Susac syndrome. In the study overall: Sequenced Susac syndrome patients included roughly six with clinically active disease and under 10 in remission. Patients with Susac syndrome were therapy-naive, on corticosteroids, or on intravenous immunoglobulin alone at blood draw.

CDR1 and CDR2 (germline): MNHEY, SVGEGT. CDR3 length equals 17 residues. The germline V and J ends were trimmed by 8 bases and 0 bases, with 21 bases remaining between them. An amount of RNA that ranged from roughly 0.45 to 1 ug was reverse transcribed with random hexamers. An immunoSEQ multiplex PCR amplified TCR beta CDR3 over 54 Vbeta and 13 Jbeta. One entry per CDR3 protein, called by TCRdb with MiXCR from the immunoSEQ multiplex PCR reads. The table has some 99,000 distinct CDR3 sequences, roughly 94% seen once. The chain links TRBV6-2 or TRBV6-3 to TRBJ2-3; D unresolved. Sequenced: CD4+ T cells from PBMCs. This sequence was found in a human donor with Susac syndrome. The CDR3 loop is CASGSLGVRASTDTQYF. The CDR3, as DNA: TGTGCCAGCGGGTCATTAGGAGTGAGAGCTAGCACAGATACGCAGTATTTT.